The 19 T cell receptor beta chains presented below share a single source sample, sequenced in a study of shared clonotypes between healthy human individuals. Clones were sequenced by immunoSEQ multiplex PCR, and TCRdb holds only the in-frame ones, with some missing. The sample includes 2,500,000 or so clones, less than 95% of them seen just once. Input material: naive CD4+ T cells from PBMCs. This sample's subset: CD45RA+ positively selected. These receptor sequences come from a man between 18 and 35 years old in good health. Some clones in this sample may be carry-over from other donors' samples.

V is TRBV5-1 and J is TRBJ2-5; 9 bases align to TRBD1. This CDR3 has 15 residues. Germline V gene data show CDR1 as SGHRS and CDR2 as YFSETQ. V was clipped by 4 bases and J by 1 base; unmatched bases: 5. CDR3 nucleotides: TGCGCCAGCAGCCTATTGACAGGGGGCCAAGAGACCCAGTACTTC. This codes for CASSLLTGGQETQYF.

In the case of this clone: Other DNA variants within this sample encode the same CDR3. V is TRBV5-1 and J is TRBJ2-5; unclear D gene. This CDR3 has 13 residues. The V gene's germline CDR1 is SGHRS and CDR2 YFSETQ. V lost 2 bases and J lost 5, with 10 bases in between. CDR3 amino acids: CASSLSPAETQYF. In DNA, the CDR3 is TGCGCCAGCAGCTTAAGTCCGGCGGAGACCCAGTACTTC.

The chain carries TRBV6-6 and TRBJ1-5, with D possibly being TRBD1 (6 bases). The CDR3 extends over 15 amino acids. Deletions cut 7 bases from V and 5 bases from J, with 18 bases between. CDR1 and CDR2 (germline): MNHNY, SVGAGI (reference sequence). The CDR3 region is CASNSGQISDQPQHF. The CDR3 coding sequence is TGTGCCAGCAATTCCGGACAGATCTCAGATCAGCCCCAGCATTTT.

This sequence joins TRBV6-5 and TRBJ2-1; D unresolved. Germline V gives CDR1 MNHEY, CDR2 SVGAGI. The CDR3 consists of 15 residues. V was shortened by 0 bases and J by 4 bases, with 10 bases between the two germline ends. CDR3 protein: CASSYSNVGYNEQFF. The DNA of the CDR3 is TGTGCCAGCAGTTACTCGAACGTGGGTTACAATGAGCAGTTCTTC.

This clone was seen a single time. The J gene is TRBJ1-2, the V gene TRBV11-1; weak D call: TRBD1 (5 bases). The germline V and J ends were trimmed by 5 bases and 8 bases, with 15 bases remaining between them. Germline assignment: CDR1 SGHAT and CDR2 FQDESV (reference sequence). This CDR3 contains 13 residues. CDR3 region: CASSQDQGGGYTF. DNA of the CDR3: TGTGCCAGCAGCCAGGACCAGGGAGGAGGCTACACCTTC.

In this sample, this clone turned up once. This chain links TRBV18 with TRBJ2-7; TRBD1 is a possible D gene (6 bases). The germline V and J ends were trimmed by 2 bases and 3 bases, with 14 bases remaining between them. The V gene's germline CDR1 is KGHSH and CDR2 LQKENI. This CDR3 is 15 amino acids long. The CDR3 reads CASSPNGTPDYEQYF. Here the CDR3 DNA reads TGTGCCAGCTCACCAAATGGGACACCGGACTACGAGCAGTACTTC.

This chain joins TRBV5-1 and TRBJ2-7; D might be TRBD2 (5 bases). The CDR3 contains 14 residues. V was clipped by 4 bases and J by 3 bases, with 14 bases between them. Germline V gene sequence: CDR1 SGHRS, CDR2 YFSETQ. The CDR3 DNA follows: TGCGCCAGCAGCCCCGACTATAGTTTCTACGAGCAGTACTTC. Translation: CASSPDYSFYEQYF.

This chain connects TRBV4-2 to TRBJ2-1, with D possibly matching TRBD2 (5 bases). V shed 0 bases and J shed 2 bases, with 20 bases lying between them. This CDR3 spans 19 amino acids. Germline CDR1 is LGHNA and CDR2 is YNFKEQ. Here the CDR3 DNA reads TGTGCCAGCAGCCAAGAGTCTAGGCGCTCCCGTAGCGCCTACAATGAGCAGTTCTTC. Encoded protein: CASSQESRRSRSAYNEQFF.

The chain uses TRBV27 and TRBJ2-1, with D perhaps TRBD1 or TRBD2 (5 bases each). Germline V gene sequence: CDR1 MNHEY, CDR2 SMNVEV (reference sequence). The CDR3 length is 15 residues. The V gene lost 5 bases and the J gene lost 6 bases, with 17 bases spanning the gap. The DNA of the CDR3 is TGTGCCAGCAGTGTCCGAGGGCAGGGTCCCAATGAGCAGTTCTTC. This translates into CASSVRGQGPNEQFF.

This chain joins TRBV30 and TRBJ2-3, with TRBD1 matching over 8 bases. Trimming took 5 bases from V and 0 from J; bases not matched to a gene: 7. The CDR3 length is 15 residues. CDR1 and CDR2 (germline): GTSNPN, SVGIG (reference sequence). The CDR3 reads CAWGRQGASTDTQYF. CDR3 DNA sequence: TGTGCCTGGGGGCGGCAGGGGGCGAGCACAGATACGCAGTATTTT.

V is TRBV27 and J is TRBJ2-3; D tentatively reads TRBD1 or TRBD2 (5 bases each). Per the germline V gene, CDR1 is MNHEY and CDR2 is SMNVEV (reference sequence). The CDR3 length is 16 residues. Between the trimmed V and J ends, which lost 5 bases and 4 bases, there was a span of 19 bases. The CDR3 coding sequence is TGTGCCAGCAGTCTGGGACCCGTGCCAGGGTCAGATACGCAGTATTTT. It specifies CASSLGPVPGSDTQYF.

On this clone: Additional DNA sequences in this sample encode the identical CDR3. The genes are TRBV5-1 and TRBJ1-5, with D hard to call. The germline V gene has CDR1 SGHRS and CDR2 YFSETQ. Deletions cut 2 bases from V and 2 bases from J, with 8 bases between. CDR3 length equals 14 residues. This CDR3 is CASSLEGGNQPQHF. CDR3 bases: TGCGCCAGCAGCTTAGAAGGAGGCAATCAGCCCCAGCATTTT.

This chain joins TRBV7-8 and TRBJ2-7, with 9 bases matching TRBD1. Germline V lookup: CDR1 SGHVS, CDR2 FQNEAQ. This CDR3 has 15 residues. V was pared by 4 bases and J by 7 bases, with 11 bases of the junction left unmatched. The CDR3 protein is CASSYRDRASGEQYF. In DNA form, the CDR3 reads TGTGCCAGCAGCTACCGGGACAGGGCAAGTGGAGAGCAGTACTTC. The full variable domain, completed using reference TRBV7-8 and TRBJ2-7, is GAGVSQSPRYKVAKRGQDVALRCDPISGHVSLFWYQQALGQGPEFLTYFQNEAQLDKSGLPSDRFFAERPEGSVSTLKIQRTQQEDSAVYLCASSYRDRASGEQYFGPGTRLTVT.

The chain has TRBV29-1 and TRBJ2-1, with D perhaps matching TRBD1 or TRBD2 (6 bases each). Trimming took off 6 bases at V and 1 base at J, with 19 bases between the two ends. This CDR3 spans 16 amino acids. CDR1 and CDR2 from the germline V gene are SQVTM and ANQGSEA. CDR3 amino acids: CSVDRIPGASYNEQFF. CDR3 nucleotides: TGCAGCGTCGATAGGATCCCGGGGGCGTCCTACAATGAGCAGTTCTTC.

V and J are TRBV5-5 and TRBJ2-7, with 8 bases aligning to TRBD1. V lost 0 bases and J lost 3; bases outside the gene matches: 8. The germline V gene has CDR1 SGHKS and CDR2 YYEKEE (reference sequence). The CDR3 covers 16 residues. CDR3 residues: CASSLADWDRYYEQYF. The CDR3 DNA reads as TGTGCCAGCAGCTTGGCTGATTGGGACAGGTACTACGAGCAGTACTTC.

This clone has just one count. CDR3 nucleotides: TGTGCCAGCAGCTTAGGGGTCAGGGTGGGCGAGCGGGAGATTGATGAGCAGTTCTTC. It codes for CASSLGVRVGEREIDEQFF. The chain couples TRBV11-2 to TRBJ2-1; 8 bases fit TRBD2. The CDR3 contains 19 residues. Trimming at V came to 1 base and at J to 8 bases, leaving 19 bases not matched to a gene. Germline V gene lookup returns CDR1 SGHAT and CDR2 FQNNGV.

This chain uses TRBV4-3 with TRBJ2-7; tentative D call: TRBD1 (5 bases). Trimming stripped 0 bases from V and 3 bases from J, with 12 bases between. The CDR3 loop spans 15 amino acids. Per germline, CDR1 LGHNA and CDR2 YSLEER. The CDR3 bases are TGCGCCAGCAGCCAAGATCGACAGATATTCTACGAGCAGTACTTC. This sequence encodes CASSQDRQIFYEQYF.

This chain joins TRBV27 and TRBJ2-7, with D unresolved. The CDR3 loop spans 15 amino acids. Germline V gene sequence: CDR1 MNHEY, CDR2 SMNVEV (reference sequence). Trimming shortened V by 3 bases and J by 2 bases, and 14 bases separated the two germline ends. CDR3 residues: CASSFRLGGAYEQYF. DNA for the CDR3: TGTGCCAGCAGTTTTAGGCTCGGCGGAGCCTACGAGCAGTACTTC.

The rearrangement joins TRBV18 to TRBJ2-3, with D possibly being TRBD1 or TRBD2 (5 bases each). Deletions cut 3 bases from V and 0 bases from J, with 10 bases between. Per the germline V gene, CDR1 is KGHSH and CDR2 is LQKENI. There are 15 residues in the CDR3. The CDR3 is CASSPGVASTDTQYF. CDR3 sequence (DNA): TGTGCCAGCTCACCGGGGGTCGCTAGCACAGATACGCAGTATTTT.